What follows are 25 T cell receptor beta chains derived from one specimen sequenced in a study of shared clonotypes between healthy human individuals. Using immunoSEQ multiplex PCR, the repertoire was profiled, and TCRdb retains in-frame clones only, with some absent. The sample lists fewer than 2.5 million clones; approximately 93% were seen once. Sequenced sample: naive CD4+ T cells from PBMCs. Subset in this sample: CD45RA+ positively selected. These receptors were collected from a man aged 18 to 30 in good health. Some clones in this sample may be carry-over from other donors' samples.

The rearrangement links TRBV18 to TRBJ2-5, with 8 bases matching TRBD1. Germline values: CDR1 KGHSH, CDR2 LQKENI. This CDR3 contains 15 residues. Trimming removed 3 bases from V and 1 base from J; junction bases left unmatched: 4. CDR3 region: CASSPATGGQETQYF. The CDR3 DNA is TGTGCCAGCTCACCGGCAACAGGGGGCCAAGAGACCCAGTACTTC.

This chain links TRBV19 with TRBJ2-2; D is unresolved. V lost 3 bases and J 0 bases, leaving 17 bases between the germline ends. CDR1 and CDR2 (germline): LNHDA, SQIVND (reference sequence). The CDR3 spans 18 residues. CDR3 DNA: TGTGCCAGTAGTATTGGTCTAAGGCTAACCGCGAACACCGGGGAGCTGTTTTTT. It translates to CASSIGLRLTANTGELFF. The full variable domain, with the rest looked up from reference TRBV19 and TRBJ2-2, is DGGITQSPKYLFRKEGQNVTLSCEQNLNHDAMYWYRQDPGQGLRLIYYSQIVNDFQKGDIAEGYSVSREKKESFPLTVTSAQKNPTAFYLCASSIGLRLTANTGELFFGEGSRLTVL.

V gene TRBV10-3 combines with J gene TRBJ2-1; tentative D call: TRBD1 (7 bases). The CDR3 runs to 17 residues. The V and J ends lost 0 bases and 4 bases respectively, with 16 bases between them. Looked up from germline, CDR1 is ENHRY and CDR2 is SYGVKD. CDR3 in DNA: TGTGCCATCAGTGAGTCAAAGGAGGGGGCAGTTTACAATGAGCAGTTCTTC. Its translation: CAISESKEGAVYNEQFF.

The chain couples TRBV11-2 to TRBJ2-7; D tentatively fits TRBD1 or TRBD2 (6 bases each). The CDR3 has 16 amino acids. V was clipped by 3 bases and J by 0 bases, with 15 bases between them. CDR1 is SGHAT and CDR2 is FQNNGV in the germline V gene. This CDR3 reads CASSFLRGASSYEQYF. The CDR3 DNA follows: TGTGCCAGCAGCTTCTTAAGGGGGGCGAGCTCCTACGAGCAGTACTTC.

The chain has TRBV29-1 and TRBJ2-5, with D possibly TRBD2 on 5 matching bases. The germline CDR1 and CDR2 sequences are SQVTM and ANQGSEA. This CDR3 has 12 residues. The V gene lost 4 bases and the J gene lost 9 bases, with 15 bases spanning the gap. CDR3 sequence: CSVVPSLGPQYF. Here the CDR3 DNA reads TGCAGCGTTGTTCCTAGCTTAGGCCCCCAGTACTTC. The variable domain in full, completed from reference TRBV29-1 and TRBJ2-5, reads SAVISQKPSRDICQRGTSLTIQCQVDSQVTMMFWYRQQPGQSLTLIATANQGSEATYESGFVIDKFPISRPNLTFSTLTVSNMSPEDSSIYLCSVVPSLGPQYFGPGTRLLVL.

V usage is TRBV11-3 and J usage is TRBJ2-5, with D possibly being TRBD1 (8 bases). Germline V gives CDR1 SGHNT, CDR2 YENEEA. This CDR3 spans 13 amino acids. Trimming took 4 bases from V and 4 from J, leaving 10 bases between them. For the CDR3, the DNA is TGTGCCAGCAGCTACAGGGGGGGAGAGACCCAGTACTTC. Protein: CASSYRGGETQYF.

The chain employs TRBV15 and TRBJ1-2, with D perhaps TRBD1 (6 bases). The CDR3 has 16 amino acids. CDR1 and CDR2 (germline): LNHNV, YYDKDF (reference sequence). V dropped 0 bases and J dropped 0 bases, with 11 bases sitting between them. The CDR3 sequence is CATSRDRGTPNYGYTF. The CDR3 nucleotides are TGTGCCACCAGCAGAGATCGTGGGACACCTAACTATGGCTACACCTTC.

The chain couples TRBV10-3 to TRBJ2-3; 10 nucleotides agree with TRBD2. The ends lost 6 bases at V and 4 bases at J; junction bases unmatched: 7. Germline assignment: CDR1 ENHRY and CDR2 SYGVKD. The CDR3 spans 15 residues. This chain's CDR3 is CAIRETSGTPDTQYF. CDR3 sequence (DNA): TGTGCCATCAGGGAAACTAGCGGGACCCCAGATACGCAGTATTTT.

The chain joins TRBV20-1 to TRBJ2-1, with unresolved D. This CDR3 is 10 amino acids long. CDR1 DFQATT and CDR2 SNEGSKA come from the germline V gene (reference sequence). V lost 4 bases and J lost 9, with 7 bases in between. This chain's CDR3 is CSATLGEQFF. CDR3 nucleotide sequence: TGCAGTGCTACCCTAGGTGAGCAGTTCTTC.

The rearrangement uses TRBV27 and TRBJ2-1; 14 bases align to TRBD2. J was trimmed by 8 bases and V by 3 bases; bases with no gene match: 3. Looked up from germline, CDR1 is MNHEY and CDR2 is SMNVEV (reference sequence). The CDR3 loop spans 15 amino acids. The CDR3 coding sequence is TGTGCCAGCAGTTTGGGACTAGCGGGAGTCTATGAGCAGTTCTTC. Translating gives CASSLGLAGVYEQFF.

This clone was observed a handful of times. The chain has TRBV4-3 and TRBJ2-7, with D perhaps matching TRBD1 (5 bases). The ends were cut back, 4 bases at V and 3 bases at J, with 10 bases in the middle. The CDR3 consists of 13 residues. Germline CDR1 reads LGHNA; CDR2 reads YSLEER. The CDR3: CASSPYTGYEQYF. CDR3 coding DNA: TGCGCCAGCAGCCCTTATACAGGCTACGAGCAGTACTTC.

CDR3 DNA: TGTGCCAGCAGCTCTCTCACAGGGGTGGTCTATGGCTACACCTTC. Protein product: CASSSLTGVVYGYTF. The V and J genes are TRBV7-9 and TRBJ1-2, with TRBD1 identical over 7 bases. The CDR3 is 15 residues long. The germline gives CDR1 SEHNR, CDR2 FQNEAQ (reference sequence). With 4 bases clipped from V and 4 bases from J, the junction kept 9 bases outside the gene matches.

The V call is TRBV28, the J call TRBJ2-5; D possibly corresponds to TRBD2 (9 bases). In germline, CDR1 is MDHEN, CDR2 SYDVKM. V lost 2 bases and J lost 13, with 26 bases in between. This CDR3 is built from 16 residues. CDR3 loop: CASSLRSGTGGRGGYF. Written as DNA, the CDR3 is TGTGCCAGCAGTTTACGTTCCGGGACAGGCGGGAGGGGAGGGTACTTC.

The V call is TRBV11-3, the J call TRBJ2-2, with 11 positions matching TRBD2. The CDR3 runs 15 residues. Looked up from germline, CDR1 is SGHNT and CDR2 is YENEEA. The V gene end was trimmed by 3 bases and the J gene end by 6 bases; junction bases not matched to a gene: 3. The CDR3 DNA follows: TGTGCCAGCAGCTTTCTAGCGGGAGGAGCCGGGGAGCTGTTTTTT. The encoded protein is CASSFLAGGAGELFF.

The gene calls are TRBV7-3 and TRBJ1-1, with TRBD1 matching over 7 bases. Trimming at V came to 5 bases and at J to 0 bases, leaving 6 bases not matched to a gene. CDR1 SGHTA and CDR2 FQGTGA come from the germline V gene. The CDR3 has 15 amino acids. The CDR3 coding sequence is TGTGCCAGCAGCCCCGGGACAGCCTTGAACACTGAAGCTTTCTTT. Encoded protein: CASSPGTALNTEAFF.

The chain joins TRBV7-2 to TRBJ2-5, with TRBD1 as a possible D gene (6 bases). Trimming stripped 5 bases from V and 4 bases from J, with 14 bases between. CDR1 and CDR2 (germline): SGHTA, FQGNSA. CDR3 length equals 14 residues. CDR3: CASSRTGWGETQYF. DNA of the CDR3: TGTGCCAGCAGCCGCACAGGGTGGGGAGAGACCCAGTACTTC.

The V gene is TRBV7-2, the J gene TRBJ1-3; possibly TRBD1 for D (5 bases). This CDR3 spans 12 amino acids. The V gene's germline CDR1 is SGHTA and CDR2 FQGNSA. The V end lost 1 base, the J end lost 11 bases, and 9 bases lay between the germline ends. CDR3 amino acids: CASSLEWGPIYF. CDR3 bases: TGTGCCAGCAGCTTAGAGTGGGGACCCATATATTTT.

The chain combines TRBV9 with TRBJ2-1; TRBD1 might be the D (7 bases). This CDR3 contains 14 residues. V was clipped by 0 bases and J by 14 bases, with 18 bases between them. The germline CDR1 and CDR2 sequences are SGDLS and YYNGEE. CDR3 coding DNA: TGTGCCAGCAGCGTAGATCCGCAGGGGGGTTTTAAGTTCTTC. Its protein is CASSVDPQGGFKFF. Full variable domain (rest looked up from reference TRBV9 and TRBJ2-1): DSGVTQTPKHLITATGQRVTLRCSPRSGDLSVYWYQQSLDQGLQFLIQYYNGEERAKGNILERFSAQQFPDLHSELNLSSLELGDSALYFCASSVDPQGGFKFFGPGTRLTVL.

This chain links TRBV7-3 with TRBJ2-1, with 9 bases identical to TRBD1. The CDR3 length is 17 residues. J gave up 4 bases and V 5 bases, and 12 bases lay outside the gene matches. Germline V gene data show CDR1 as SGHTA and CDR2 as FQGTGA. CDR3 amino acids: CASSPWTGAGPYNEQFF. As DNA, the CDR3 is TGTGCCAGCAGCCCCTGGACAGGGGCTGGTCCTTACAATGAGCAGTTCTTC.

This clone appeared once. The chain is built from TRBV16 and TRBJ1-2; D is possibly TRBD1 (5 bases). Between the trimmed V and J ends, which lost 0 bases and 8 bases, there was a span of 10 bases. Germline CDR1 is KGHSY and CDR2 is FQNENV. The CDR3 contains 13 residues. CDR3 sequence (DNA): TGTGCCAGCAGCCAATCAGGGGCCTGGGGCTACACCTTC. Amino acid sequence: CASSQSGAWGYTF.

The J gene is TRBJ2-7, the V gene TRBV5-1; D is tentatively TRBD1 or TRBD2 (5 bases each). V lost 4 bases, J lost 2 bases, and 13 bases lay in between. The CDR3 length is 14 residues. The V gene's germline CDR1 is SGHRS and CDR2 YFSETQ. The CDR3 DNA reads as TGCGCCAGCAGCGGGGGATCGGCTGCCTACGAGCAGTACTTC. It encodes CASSGGSAAYEQYF.

The V gene is TRBV9, the J gene TRBJ2-1, with 7 positions matching TRBD1. The CDR3 is 16 residues long. V trimming: 3 bases; J trimming: 0 bases; junction bases outside the gene matches: 6. Germline values: CDR1 SGDLS, CDR2 YYNGEE. The CDR3 bases are TGTGCCAGCAGCGAGAGGGACAGCCGCTCCTACAATGAGCAGTTCTTC. This translates into CASSERDSRSYNEQFF. The variable domain in full, completed from reference TRBV9 and TRBJ2-1, reads DSGVTQTPKHLITATGQRVTLRCSPRSGDLSVYWYQQSLDQGLQFLIQYYNGEERAKGNILERFSAQQFPDLHSELNLSSLELGDSALYFCASSERDSRSYNEQFFGPGTRLTVL.

The chain uses TRBV5-4 and TRBJ2-2; TRBD2 is a possible D gene (5 bases). The CDR3 is 16 amino acids. V lost 0 bases, J lost 1 base, and 10 bases lay in between. The germline CDR1 and CDR2 sequences are SGHNT and YYREEE (reference sequence). The CDR3 loop reads CASSLGRGVNTGELFF. In DNA, the CDR3 is TGTGCCAGCAGCTTGGGACGGGGAGTGAACACCGGGGAGCTGTTTTTT.

The chain links TRBV28 to TRBJ1-2, with D possibly being TRBD1 (5 bases). This CDR3 comprises 15 residues. V was shortened by 6 bases and J by 5 bases, with 19 bases between the two germline ends. Germline V gene lookup returns CDR1 MDHEN and CDR2 SYDVKM. The CDR3 sequence: CASSPGIGEAYGYTF. The CDR3 nucleotides are TGTGCCAGCAGCCCCGGGATAGGGGAGGCATATGGCTACACCTTC.

The chain uses TRBV11-2 and TRBJ2-3, with TRBD2 identical over 11 bases. This CDR3 contains 15 residues. With 4 bases clipped from V and 0 bases from J, the junction kept 0 bases outside the gene matches. Germline V gene sequence: CDR1 SGHAT, CDR2 FQNNGV. The CDR3: CASSWTSGSTDTQYF. The CDR3 nucleotides are TGTGCCAGCAGCTGGACTAGCGGGAGCACAGATACGCAGTATTTT. Combining the CDR3 with reference TRBV11-2 and TRBJ2-3 gives the whole variable domain EAGVAQSPRYKIIEKRQSVAFWCNPISGHATLYWYQQILGQGPKLLIQFQNNGVVDDSQLPKDRFSAERLKGVDSTLKIQPAKLEDSAVYLCASSWTSGSTDTQYFGPGTRLTVL.